One and the same sample provided the 30 T cell receptor beta chains below, sequenced in a study of T cell clones after liver transplantation. Measured with immunoSEQ multiplex PCR; TCRdb has only the in-frame clones, and not every one. The repertoire includes approximately 51,000 clones, 65% to 80% of them detected once, and less than 10% sits in the top ten. The sample here was CD4+ T cells from blood, taken around 4.5 years after liver transplant. These receptors all come from a human patient who received a liver transplant. Some T cells may arise from the graft donor.

The J gene is TRBJ2-2, the V gene TRBV12-2; no DNA check was done on the table's D call, TRBD2. TRBV12-2 is noted as a pseudogene. The CDR3 contains 12 residues. The CDR3 protein is CASRCRTGELFF. CDR3 nucleotide sequence: TGTGCAAGTCGCTGCCGGACCGGGGAGCTGTTTTTT.

This sequence joins TRBV11-2 and TRBJ1-5, with D possibly matching TRBD1 (5 bases). Trimming shortened V by 5 bases and J by 7 bases, and 15 bases separated the two germline ends. Germline V lookup: CDR1 SGHAT, CDR2 FQNNGV. There are 14 residues in the CDR3. CDR3 DNA sequence: TGTGCCAGCAGCGATGGGCAGGGAAGGCAGCCCCAGCATTTT. It codes for CASSDGQGRQPQHF.

The rearrangement links TRBV5-4 to TRBJ2-3, with 12 positions matching TRBD2. The CDR3 has 18 amino acids. Germline assignment: CDR1 SGHNT and CDR2 YYREEE (reference sequence). The ends lost 3 bases at V and 5 bases at J; junction bases unmatched: 13. Here the CDR3 DNA reads TGTGCCAGCAGCTCCCCGGGGGCTAGCGGGGGGGCAGGAGATACGCAGTATTTT. This translates into CASSSPGASGGAGDTQYF.

This chain uses TRBV5-1 with TRBJ1-1; the D gene is possibly TRBD1 (5 bases). Trimming left V 4 bases short and J 4 bases short, with 17 bases between. This CDR3 is 15 amino acids long. Germline CDR1 SGHRS, CDR2 YFSETQ. The CDR3 nucleotides read TGCGCCAGCAGCCTCACGGGGGACCCGGGCACTGAAGCTTTCTTT. Its translation is CASSLTGDPGTEAFF.

V is TRBV11-3 and J is TRBJ2-1, with 12 bases fitting TRBD2. The CDR3 has 19 amino acids. Germline V gives CDR1 SGHNT, CDR2 YENEEA. After removal of 0 bases from V and 0 bases from J, the junction contained 6 bases not matched to a gene. CDR3 sequence (DNA): TGTGCCAGCAGCTTAGATTTCGCTAGCGGGGGGGGCTCCTACAATGAGCAGTTCTTC. Its protein is CASSLDFASGGGSYNEQFF.

The genes are TRBV11-2 and TRBJ1-4; 10 nucleotides agree with TRBD1. V gave up 5 bases and J gave up 7 bases; unmatched junction bases: 10. Germline lookup yields CDR1 SGHAT and CDR2 FQNNGV. This CDR3 is built from 16 residues. In nucleotides, the CDR3 is TGTGCCAGCAGCCCTACACGACAGGGGGCGGTTGAAAAACTGTTTTTT. Amino acid sequence: CASSPTRQGAVEKLFF.

The chain carries TRBV19 and TRBJ2-6, with D maybe TRBD1 (5 bases). The germline gives CDR1 LNHDA, CDR2 SQIVND (reference sequence). The CDR3 has 15 amino acids. V lost 5 bases and J 0 bases, leaving 8 bases between the germline ends. DNA of the CDR3: TGTGCCAGTAGTCTCGACAGCTCTGGGGCCAACGTCCTGACTTTC. It translates to CASSLDSSGANVLTF.

This clone occurred a few times. This chain connects TRBV11-2 to TRBJ1-1, with D uncertain. The CDR3 extends over 12 amino acids. Trimming removed 5 bases at V and 10 bases at J, with 14 bases between. Germline values: CDR1 SGHAT, CDR2 FQNNGV. The CDR3 sequence is CASSQYGGVAFF. In DNA form, the CDR3 reads TGTGCCAGCAGCCAATACGGAGGAGTAGCTTTCTTT.

This clone showed up just a few times. The V and J genes are TRBV6-5 and TRBJ1-2; D not resolved. Trimming shortened V by 6 bases and J by 2 bases, and 13 bases separated the two germline ends. The germline CDR1 and CDR2 sequences are MNHEY and SVGAGI. This CDR3 comprises 14 residues. The CDR3 nucleotides are TGTGCCAGCAGGCGGAAGGGCTCAAACTATGGCTACACCTTC. Amino acid sequence: CASRRKGSNYGYTF.

The V and J genes are TRBV7-8 and TRBJ2-1, with D hard to call. The CDR3 has 14 residues. Between the trimmed V and J ends, which lost 4 bases and 0 bases, there was a span of 7 bases. Germline V gene lookup returns CDR1 SGHVS and CDR2 FQNEAQ. DNA for the CDR3: TGTGCCAGCAGCTCGACACGCTCCTACAATGAGCAGTTCTTC. It is translated as CASSSTRSYNEQFF.

This chain connects TRBV6-1 to TRBJ1-5; D remains ambiguous. The V end lost 2 bases, the J end lost 7 bases, and 9 bases lay between the germline ends. The germline CDR1 and CDR2 sequences are MNHNS and SASEGT. There are 13 residues in the CDR3. The CDR3 spells CASSEQELQPQHF. CDR3 sequence (DNA): TGTGCCAGCAGTGAACAGGAATTACAGCCCCAGCATTTT.

This clone has just a few counts. This rearrangement joins TRBV7-2 to TRBJ1-5; 9 bases match TRBD1. Germline lookup yields CDR1 SGHTA and CDR2 FQGNSA. The length of the CDR3 is 17 residues. Trimming removed 5 bases from V and 2 bases from J; junction bases left unmatched: 10. The CDR3, as DNA: TGTGCCAGCAGCCACCCGACAGGGGGTTCGGGCAATCAGCCCCAGCATTTT. Amino acid sequence: CASSHPTGGSGNQPQHF.

The chain couples TRBV2 to TRBJ2-2; the match to TRBD1 covers 8 bases. The CDR3 runs to 17 residues. V lost 6 bases, J lost 3 bases, and 12 bases stayed unmatched. Germline V gene data show CDR1 as SNHLY and CDR2 as FYNNEI. DNA of the CDR3: TGTGCCAGCAGCGAGTTAATTCGGGACAGGTACACCGGGGAGCTGTTTTTT. It encodes CASSELIRDRYTGELFF.

This clone was recorded a few times. The J gene is TRBJ2-5, the V gene TRBV5-4, with 8 bases lining up with TRBD1. Unmatched junction bases numbered 5, after V lost 5 bases and J lost 2 bases. CDR3 length: 14 amino acids. Germline CDR1 and CDR2: SGHNT and YYREEE (reference sequence). The CDR3 here is CASSVGQGQETQYF. CDR3 bases: TGTGCCAGCAGTGTCGGACAGGGACAAGAGACCCAGTACTTC.

This chain uses TRBV30 with TRBJ1-5; 8 bases are shared with TRBD1. This CDR3 has 15 amino acids. The germline CDR1 and CDR2 sequences are GTSNPN and SVGIG (reference sequence). V dropped 0 bases and J dropped 7; count of bases not matched to a gene: 8. The CDR3 DNA reads TGTGCCTGGAGTGTAAACACAGGGGGAGGGCAGCCCCAGCATTTT. Translation gives CAWSVNTGGGQPQHF.

This clone showed up many times. The chain uses TRBV15 and TRBJ1-4; no definite D call. The ends were cut back, 7 bases at V and 8 bases at J, with 20 bases in the middle. The CDR3 has 15 residues. The germline V gene encodes CDR1 LNHNV and CDR2 YYDKDF (reference sequence). The CDR3 region is CATTKPMGSDEKLFF. The DNA for the CDR3 is TGTGCCACCACCAAGCCCATGGGGTCTGACGAAAAACTGTTTTTT.

V gene TRBV29-1 combines with J gene TRBJ1-2, with TRBD1 matching over 8 bases. The V and J ends lost 8 bases and 0 bases, in that order; junction bases with no gene match: 11. The CDR3 totals 15 residues. Germline assignment: CDR1 SQVTM and CDR2 ANQGSEA. This CDR3 reads CSSRLTGGANYGYTF. The CDR3 DNA reads TGCAGCTCAAGGCTAACAGGGGGAGCTAACTATGGCTACACCTTC. Full variable domain (outside the CDR3, taken from reference TRBV29-1 and TRBJ1-2): SAVISQKPSRDICQRGTSLTIQCQVDSQVTMMFWYRQQPGQSLTLIATANQGSEATYESGFVIDKFPISRPNLTFSTLTVSNMSPEDSSIYLCSSRLTGGANYGYTFGSGTRLTVV.

In DNA, the CDR3 is TGCAGCGTTGGGGGTAGAGATGAGCAGTTCTTC. Protein product: CSVGGRDEQFF. The V gene is TRBV29-1, the J gene TRBJ2-1; D is ambiguous. Deletions cut 4 bases from V and 8 bases from J, with 9 bases between. Germline V gene lookup returns CDR1 SQVTM and CDR2 ANQGSEA. The CDR3 has 11 residues.

The CDR3, as DNA: TGTGCCAGCAGCCAAGATAGGGGTAGCAATCAGCCCCAGCATTTT. Amino acid sequence: CASSQDRGSNQPQHF. J is TRBJ1-5 and V is TRBV4-2, with a weak D call TRBD1 (5 bases). V gave up 0 bases and J gave up 0 bases, with 6 bases separating them. The length of the CDR3 is 15 residues. CDR1 and CDR2 (germline): LGHNA, YNFKEQ.

V gene TRBV4-2 combines with J gene TRBJ2-2, with 8 bases fitting TRBD1. CDR1 and CDR2 from the germline V gene are LGHNA and YNFKEQ. J gave up 1 base and V 4 bases, and 8 bases lay outside the gene matches. This CDR3 has 17 amino acids. As DNA, the CDR3 is TGTGCCAGCAGCCGTGTATGGACAGGGAAGAACACCGGGGAGCTGTTTTTT. The encoded protein is CASSRVWTGKNTGELFF.

J is TRBJ2-7 and V is TRBV5-6; tentatively, D is TRBD1 (6 bases). Deletions cut 0 bases from V and 4 bases from J, with 11 bases between. The germline V gene encodes CDR1 SGHDT and CDR2 YYEEEE. The CDR3 sequence is 14 residues long. CDR3 in DNA: TGTGCCAGCAGCTTGGTACAGGGATGGTACGAGCAGTACTTC. Its protein product is CASSLVQGWYEQYF.

This chain uses TRBV6-5 with TRBJ1-3; D may be TRBD1 (5 bases). V shed 6 bases and J shed 4 bases, with 16 bases lying between them. In germline, CDR1 is MNHEY, CDR2 SVGAGI. The length of the CDR3 is 15 residues. CDR3 region: CASRGRDRAGNTIYF. In DNA, the CDR3 is TGTGCCAGCAGGGGGAGGGACCGAGCCGGAAACACCATATATTTT.

The chain combines TRBV4-1 with TRBJ1-5; possible D gene TRBD1, 5 bases. Deletions cut 4 bases from V and 1 base from J, with 17 bases between. This CDR3 is built from 17 residues. CDR1 is MGHRA and CDR2 is YSYEKL in the germline V gene. This chain's CDR3 is CASSLLPGGGSNQPQHF. The DNA for the CDR3 is TGCGCCAGCAGCCTACTCCCCGGGGGGGGGAGCAATCAGCCCCAGCATTTT.

The chain joins TRBV29-1 to TRBJ1-1; D is unclear. CDR1 is SQVTM and CDR2 is ANQGSEA in the germline V gene. The CDR3 length is 13 residues. V shed 4 bases and J shed 4 bases, with 13 bases lying between them. The CDR3 bases are TGCAGCGTTGGAGGTGGACGAGGCACTGAAGCTTTCTTT. Residues: CSVGGGRGTEAFF. Together with reference TRBV29-1 and TRBJ1-1, the CDR3 gives the full variable domain: SAVISQKPSRDICQRGTSLTIQCQVDSQVTMMFWYRQQPGQSLTLIATANQGSEATYESGFVIDKFPISRPNLTFSTLTVSNMSPEDSSIYLCSVGGGRGTEAFFGQGTRLTVV.

The rearrangement links TRBV9 to TRBJ2-5; TRBD1 agrees at 7 bases. This CDR3 spans 17 amino acids. The germline gives CDR1 SGDLS, CDR2 YYNGEE. Trimming took 3 bases from V and 3 from J; bases not matched to a gene: 14. This CDR3 reads CASSAGQAGGVKETQYF. The CDR3 coding sequence is TGTGCCAGCAGCGCAGGACAGGCTGGGGGAGTAAAAGAGACCCAGTACTTC.

The CDR3 protein is CASSLSAGSMNTEAFF. CDR3 DNA: TGTGCCAGCAGTTTATCTGCAGGGAGCATGAACACTGAAGCTTTCTTT. This rearrangement joins TRBV28 to TRBJ1-1; D might be TRBD1 (5 bases). V dropped 1 base and J dropped 0 bases, with 12 bases sitting between them. CDR1 MDHEN and CDR2 SYDVKM come from the germline V gene. The CDR3 covers 16 residues. The variable domain in full, completed from reference TRBV28 and TRBJ1-1, reads DVKVTQSSRYLVKRTGEKVFLECVQDMDHENMFWYRQDPGLGLRLIYFSYDVKMKEKGDIPEGYSVSREKKERFSLILESASTNQTSMYLCASSLSAGSMNTEAFFGQGTRLTVV.

This clone was detected only a few times. The chain joins TRBV2 to TRBJ2-3; 7 bases agree with TRBD2. Germline V gene sequence: CDR1 SNHLY, CDR2 FYNNEI. This CDR3 region has 14 residues. V shed 4 bases, J shed 0 bases, and the junction held 1 base outside the gene matches. CDR3 residues: CASSAGGSTDTQYF. The DNA of the CDR3 is TGTGCCAGCAGTGCGGGGGGAAGCACAGATACGCAGTATTTT.

The rearrangement links TRBV10-3 to TRBJ1-2; 8 nucleotides agree with TRBD1. The V gene end was trimmed by 10 bases and the J gene end by 0 bases; junction bases not matched to a gene: 10. CDR3 length: 15 amino acids. The germline gives CDR1 ENHRY, CDR2 SYGVKD. For the CDR3, the DNA is TGTGCCAACCTACGACAGGGGCTAACTAACTATGGCTACACCTTC. Amino acids: CANLRQGLTNYGYTF.

V and J are TRBV5-1 and TRBJ1-4; D may be TRBD1 (6 bases). Looked up from germline, CDR1 is SGHRS and CDR2 is YFSETQ. V was trimmed by 3 bases and J by 4 bases, leaving 10 bases between them. The CDR3 is 14 amino acids. The CDR3 is CASSWAGDNEKLFF. Here the CDR3 DNA reads TGCGCCAGCAGCTGGGCAGGGGATAATGAAAAACTGTTTTTT.

The chain uses TRBV6-6 and TRBJ2-1; maybe TRBD1 (7 bases). The CDR3 sequence is 15 residues long. Germline V CDR1 and CDR2: MNHNY, SVGAGI (reference sequence). Between the trimmed V and J ends, which lost 5 bases and 4 bases, there was a span of 15 bases. As DNA, the CDR3 is TGTGCCAGCAGTCCGAGACAGGGAGGTTACAATGAGCAGTTCTTC. This translates into CASSPRQGGYNEQFF.